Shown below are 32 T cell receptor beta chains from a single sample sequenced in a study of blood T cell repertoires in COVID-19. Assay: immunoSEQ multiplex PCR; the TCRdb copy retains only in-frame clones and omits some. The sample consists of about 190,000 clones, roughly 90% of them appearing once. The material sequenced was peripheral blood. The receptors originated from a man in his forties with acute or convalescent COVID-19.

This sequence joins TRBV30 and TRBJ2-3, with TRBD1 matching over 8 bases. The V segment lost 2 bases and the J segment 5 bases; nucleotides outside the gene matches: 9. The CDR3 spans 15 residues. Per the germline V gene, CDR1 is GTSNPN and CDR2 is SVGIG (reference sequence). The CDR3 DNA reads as TGTGCCTGGAGTCGCCGGACAGGGTTGGGAGATACGCAGTATTTT. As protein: CAWSRRTGLGDTQYF.

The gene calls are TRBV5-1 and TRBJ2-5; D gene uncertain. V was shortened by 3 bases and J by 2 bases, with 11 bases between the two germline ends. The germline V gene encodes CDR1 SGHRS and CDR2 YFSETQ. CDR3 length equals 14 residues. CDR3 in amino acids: CASSSPVGQETQYF. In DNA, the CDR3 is TGCGCCAGCAGCTCTCCGGTCGGGCAAGAGACCCAGTACTTC.

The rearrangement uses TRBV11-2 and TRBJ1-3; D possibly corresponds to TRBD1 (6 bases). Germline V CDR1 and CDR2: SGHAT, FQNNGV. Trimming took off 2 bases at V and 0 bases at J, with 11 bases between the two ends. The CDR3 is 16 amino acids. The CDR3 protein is CASSLTGHYSGNTIYF. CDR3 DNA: TGTGCCAGCAGCTTAACGGGACACTACTCTGGAAACACCATATATTTT. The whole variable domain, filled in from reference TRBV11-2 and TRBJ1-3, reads EAGVAQSPRYKIIEKRQSVAFWCNPISGHATLYWYQQILGQGPKLLIQFQNNGVVDDSQLPKDRFSAERLKGVDSTLKIQPAKLEDSAVYLCASSLTGHYSGNTIYFGEGSWLTVV.

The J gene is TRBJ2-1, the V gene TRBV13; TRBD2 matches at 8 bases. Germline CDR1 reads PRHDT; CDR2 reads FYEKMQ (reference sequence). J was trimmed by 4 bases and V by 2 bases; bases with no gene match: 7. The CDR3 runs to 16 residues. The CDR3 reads CASSLTAGGLYNEQFF. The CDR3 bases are TGTGCCAGCAGCTTAACCGCGGGGGGCCTTTACAATGAGCAGTTCTTC.

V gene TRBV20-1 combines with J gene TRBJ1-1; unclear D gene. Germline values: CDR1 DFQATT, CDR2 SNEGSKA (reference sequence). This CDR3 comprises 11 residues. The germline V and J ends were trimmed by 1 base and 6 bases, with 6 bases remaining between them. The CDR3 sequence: CSARALAEAFF. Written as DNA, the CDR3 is TGCAGTGCTAGAGCACTGGCTGAAGCTTTCTTT.

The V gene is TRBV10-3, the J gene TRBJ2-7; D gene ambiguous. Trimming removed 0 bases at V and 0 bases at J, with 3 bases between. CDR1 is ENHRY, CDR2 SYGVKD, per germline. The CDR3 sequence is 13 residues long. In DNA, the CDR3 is TGTGCCATCAGTGAGTCGGCCTCCTACGAGCAGTACTTC. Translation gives CAISESASYEQYF.

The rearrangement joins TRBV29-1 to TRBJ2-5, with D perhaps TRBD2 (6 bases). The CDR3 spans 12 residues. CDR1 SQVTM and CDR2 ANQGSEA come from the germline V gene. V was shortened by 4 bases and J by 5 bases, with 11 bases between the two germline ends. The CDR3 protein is CSVVASGETQYF. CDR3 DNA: TGCAGCGTTGTAGCCAGCGGGGAGACCCAGTACTTC.

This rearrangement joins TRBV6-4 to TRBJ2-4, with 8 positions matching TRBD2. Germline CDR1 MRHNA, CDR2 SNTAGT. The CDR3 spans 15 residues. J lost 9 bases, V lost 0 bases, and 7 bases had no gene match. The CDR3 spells CASSDSGGTRAIQYF. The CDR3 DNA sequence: TGTGCCAGCAGTGACTCGGGGGGGACTAGAGCCATTCAGTACTTC.

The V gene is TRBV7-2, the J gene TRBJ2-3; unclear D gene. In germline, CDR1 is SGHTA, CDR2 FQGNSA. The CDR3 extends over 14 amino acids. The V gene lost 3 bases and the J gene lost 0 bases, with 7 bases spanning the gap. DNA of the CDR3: TGTGCCAGCAGCTTTTACTCTAGCACAGATACGCAGTATTTT. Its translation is CASSFYSSTDTQYF.

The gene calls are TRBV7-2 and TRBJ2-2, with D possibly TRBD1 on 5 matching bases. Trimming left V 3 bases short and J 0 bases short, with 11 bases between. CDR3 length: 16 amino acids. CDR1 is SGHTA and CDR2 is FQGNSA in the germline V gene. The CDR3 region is CASSLKVGANTGELFF. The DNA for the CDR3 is TGTGCCAGCAGCTTGAAAGTAGGGGCGAACACCGGGGAGCTGTTTTTT. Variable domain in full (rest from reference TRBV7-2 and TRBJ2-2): GAGVSQSPSNKVTEKGKDVELRCDPISGHTALYWYRQSLGQGLEFLIYFQGNSAPDKSGLPSDRFSAERTGGSVSTLTIQRTQQEDSAVYLCASSLKVGANTGELFFGEGSRLTVL.

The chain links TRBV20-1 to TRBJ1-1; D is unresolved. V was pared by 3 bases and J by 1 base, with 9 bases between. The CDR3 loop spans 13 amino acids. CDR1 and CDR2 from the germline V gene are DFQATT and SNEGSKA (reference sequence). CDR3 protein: CSASWQSNTEAFF. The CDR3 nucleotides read TGCAGTGCTAGTTGGCAGTCGAACACTGAAGCTTTCTTT.

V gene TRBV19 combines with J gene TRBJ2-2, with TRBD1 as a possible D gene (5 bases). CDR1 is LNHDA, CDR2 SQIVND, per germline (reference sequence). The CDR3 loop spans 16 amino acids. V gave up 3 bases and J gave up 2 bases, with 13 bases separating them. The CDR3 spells CASSIFRARNTGELFF. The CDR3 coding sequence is TGTGCCAGTAGTATTTTCAGGGCCAGAAACACCGGGGAGCTGTTTTTT. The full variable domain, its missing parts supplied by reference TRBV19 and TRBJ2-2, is DGGITQSPKYLFRKEGQNVTLSCEQNLNHDAMYWYRQDPGQGLRLIYYSQIVNDFQKGDIAEGYSVSREKKESFPLTVTSAQKNPTAFYLCASSIFRARNTGELFFGEGSRLTVL.

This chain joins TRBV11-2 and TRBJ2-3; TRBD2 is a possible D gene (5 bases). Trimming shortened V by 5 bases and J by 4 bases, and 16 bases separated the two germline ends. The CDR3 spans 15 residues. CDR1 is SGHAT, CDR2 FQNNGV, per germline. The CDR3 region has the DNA TGTGCCAGCAGCCCCGTCCACCGGGGTCCAGATACGCAGTATTTT. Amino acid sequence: CASSPVHRGPDTQYF.

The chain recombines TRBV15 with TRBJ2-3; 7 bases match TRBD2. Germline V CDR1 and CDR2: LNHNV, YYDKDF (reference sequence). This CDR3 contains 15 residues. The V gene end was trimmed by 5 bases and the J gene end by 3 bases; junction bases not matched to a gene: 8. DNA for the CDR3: TGTGCCACCAGCGGAAGGACTAGTTTTACAGATACGCAGTATTTT. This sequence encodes CATSGRTSFTDTQYF.

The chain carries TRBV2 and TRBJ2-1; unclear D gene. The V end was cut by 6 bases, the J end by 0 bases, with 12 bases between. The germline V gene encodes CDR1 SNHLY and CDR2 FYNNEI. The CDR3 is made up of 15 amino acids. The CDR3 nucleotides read TGTGCCAGCAGCCCGACTGTGGGCTCCTACAATGAGCAGTTCTTC. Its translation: CASSPTVGSYNEQFF.

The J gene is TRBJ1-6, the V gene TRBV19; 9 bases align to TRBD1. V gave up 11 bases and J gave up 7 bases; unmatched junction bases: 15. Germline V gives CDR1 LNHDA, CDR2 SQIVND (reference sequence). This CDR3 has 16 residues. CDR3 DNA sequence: TGTGCCTCCAAAGACTGGGACAGGGCAAAGAATTCACCCCTCCACTTT. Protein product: CASKDWDRAKNSPLHF.

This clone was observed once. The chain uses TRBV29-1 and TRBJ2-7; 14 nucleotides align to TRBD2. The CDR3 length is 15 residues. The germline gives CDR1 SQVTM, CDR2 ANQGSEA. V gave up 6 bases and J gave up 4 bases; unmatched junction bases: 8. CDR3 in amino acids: CSVLRLAGGRYEQYF. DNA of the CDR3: TGCAGCGTCCTGAGACTAGCGGGGGGGAGGTACGAGCAGTACTTC.

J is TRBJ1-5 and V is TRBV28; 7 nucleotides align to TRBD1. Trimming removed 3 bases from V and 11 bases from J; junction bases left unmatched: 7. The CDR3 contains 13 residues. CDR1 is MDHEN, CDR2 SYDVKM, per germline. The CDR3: CASSLDRPPAQHF. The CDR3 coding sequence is TGTGCCAGCAGTTTGGACAGGCCCCCGGCCCAGCATTTT.

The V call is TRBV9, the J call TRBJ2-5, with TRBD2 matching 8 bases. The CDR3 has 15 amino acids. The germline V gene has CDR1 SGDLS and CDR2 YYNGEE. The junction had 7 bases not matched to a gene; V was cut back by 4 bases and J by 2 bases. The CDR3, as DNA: TGTGCCAGCAGCCCGCAGGGACTAGTACAAGAGACCCAGTACTTC. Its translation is CASSPQGLVQETQYF.

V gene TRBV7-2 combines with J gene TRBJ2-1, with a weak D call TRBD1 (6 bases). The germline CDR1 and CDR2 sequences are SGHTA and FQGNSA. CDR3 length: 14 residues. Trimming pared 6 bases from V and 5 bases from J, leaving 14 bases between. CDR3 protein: CASSYRSGDNEQFF. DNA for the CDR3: TGTGCCAGCAGTTACCGATCAGGGGACAATGAGCAGTTCTTC.

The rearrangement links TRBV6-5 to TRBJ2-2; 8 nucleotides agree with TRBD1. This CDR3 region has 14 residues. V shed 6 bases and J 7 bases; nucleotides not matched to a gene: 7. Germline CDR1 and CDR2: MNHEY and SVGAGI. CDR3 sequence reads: CASSPDRGIGELFF. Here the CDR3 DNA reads TGTGCCAGCAGCCCCGACAGGGGCATCGGGGAGCTGTTTTTT.

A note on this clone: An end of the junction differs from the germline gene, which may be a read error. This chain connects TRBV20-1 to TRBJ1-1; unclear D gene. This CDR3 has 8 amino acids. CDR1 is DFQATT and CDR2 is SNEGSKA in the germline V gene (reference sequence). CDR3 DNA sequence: TGCAGTGCTAGAGGGCATCTCTTT. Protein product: CSARGHLF.

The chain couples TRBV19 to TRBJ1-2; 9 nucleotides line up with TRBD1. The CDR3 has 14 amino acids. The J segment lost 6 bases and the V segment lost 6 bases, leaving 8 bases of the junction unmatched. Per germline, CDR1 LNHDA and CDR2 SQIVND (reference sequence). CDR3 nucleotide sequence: TGTGCCAGTAGCCTTCTACAGGGGGCGAATGGCTACACCTTC. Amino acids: CASSLLQGANGYTF.

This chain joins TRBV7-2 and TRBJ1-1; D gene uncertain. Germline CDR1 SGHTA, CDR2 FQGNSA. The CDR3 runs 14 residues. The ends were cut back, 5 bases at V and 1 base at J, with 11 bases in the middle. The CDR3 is CASSRATENTEAFF. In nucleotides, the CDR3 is TGTGCCAGCAGCAGAGCCACTGAGAACACTGAAGCTTTCTTT.

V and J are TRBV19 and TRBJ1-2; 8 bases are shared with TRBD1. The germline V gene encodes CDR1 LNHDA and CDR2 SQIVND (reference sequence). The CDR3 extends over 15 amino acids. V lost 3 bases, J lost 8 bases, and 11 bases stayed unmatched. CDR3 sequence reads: CASSISAGGARGYTF. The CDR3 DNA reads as TGTGCCAGTAGTATCAGTGCAGGGGGCGCGAGAGGCTACACCTTC.

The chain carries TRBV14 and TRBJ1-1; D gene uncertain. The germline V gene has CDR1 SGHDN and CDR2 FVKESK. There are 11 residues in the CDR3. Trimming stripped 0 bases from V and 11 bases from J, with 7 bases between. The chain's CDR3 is CASSQDKRAFF. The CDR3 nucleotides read TGTGCCAGCAGCCAAGATAAGCGGGCTTTCTTT.

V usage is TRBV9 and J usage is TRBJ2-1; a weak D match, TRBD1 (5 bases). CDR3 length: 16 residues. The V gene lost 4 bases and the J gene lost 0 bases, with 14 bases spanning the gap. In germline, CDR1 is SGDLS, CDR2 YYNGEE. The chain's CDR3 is CASSTGPRHSYNEQFF. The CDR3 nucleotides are TGTGCCAGCAGCACAGGACCGCGCCACTCCTACAATGAGCAGTTCTTC.

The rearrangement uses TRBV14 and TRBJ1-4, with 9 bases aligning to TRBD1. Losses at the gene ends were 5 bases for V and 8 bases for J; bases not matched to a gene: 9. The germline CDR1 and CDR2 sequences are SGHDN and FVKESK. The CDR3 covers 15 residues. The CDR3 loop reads CASSDAQGAGEKLFF. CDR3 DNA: TGTGCCAGCAGCGATGCACAGGGGGCGGGGGAAAAACTGTTTTTT.

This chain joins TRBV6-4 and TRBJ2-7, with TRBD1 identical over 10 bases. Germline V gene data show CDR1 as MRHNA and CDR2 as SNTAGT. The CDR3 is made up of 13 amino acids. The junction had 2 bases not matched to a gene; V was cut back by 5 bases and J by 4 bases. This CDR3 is CASSRDRGYEQYF. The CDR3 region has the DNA TGTGCCAGCAGTCGGGACAGGGGATACGAGCAGTACTTC.

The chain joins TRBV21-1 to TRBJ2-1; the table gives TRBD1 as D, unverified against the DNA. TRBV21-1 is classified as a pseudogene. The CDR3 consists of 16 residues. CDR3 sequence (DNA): TGTGCCAGCGGTTGTCTAGGGGACAGCTTGAACAATGAGCAGTTCTTC. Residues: CASGCLGDSLNNEQFF.

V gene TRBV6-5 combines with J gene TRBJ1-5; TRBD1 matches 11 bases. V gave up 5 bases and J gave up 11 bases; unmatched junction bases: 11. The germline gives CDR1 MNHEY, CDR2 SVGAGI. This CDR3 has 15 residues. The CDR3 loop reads CASSRDRGETRAQHF. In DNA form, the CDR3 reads TGTGCCAGCAGTAGGGACAGGGGGGAGACGAGGGCCCAGCATTTT.

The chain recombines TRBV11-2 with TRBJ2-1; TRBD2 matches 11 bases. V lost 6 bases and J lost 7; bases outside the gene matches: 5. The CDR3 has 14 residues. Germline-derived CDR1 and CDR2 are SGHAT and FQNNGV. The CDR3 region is CASRIAGGPNEQFF. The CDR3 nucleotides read TGTGCCAGCAGGATAGCGGGGGGGCCGAATGAGCAGTTCTTC.